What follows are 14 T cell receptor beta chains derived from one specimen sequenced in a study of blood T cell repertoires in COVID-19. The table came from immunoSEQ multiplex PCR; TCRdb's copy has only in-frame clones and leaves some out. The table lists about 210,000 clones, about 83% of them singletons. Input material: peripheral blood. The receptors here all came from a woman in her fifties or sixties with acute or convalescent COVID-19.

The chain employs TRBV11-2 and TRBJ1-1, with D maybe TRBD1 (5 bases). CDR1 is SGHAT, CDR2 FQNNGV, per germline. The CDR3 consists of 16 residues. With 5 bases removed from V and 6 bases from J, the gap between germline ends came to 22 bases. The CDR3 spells CASSTRTGERGPEAFF. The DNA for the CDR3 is TGTGCCAGCAGCACGCGGACGGGGGAACGAGGCCCTGAAGCTTTCTTT. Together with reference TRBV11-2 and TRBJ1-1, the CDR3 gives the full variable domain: EAGVAQSPRYKIIEKRQSVAFWCNPISGHATLYWYQQILGQGPKLLIQFQNNGVVDDSQLPKDRFSAERLKGVDSTLKIQPAKLEDSAVYLCASSTRTGERGPEAFFGQGTRLTVV.

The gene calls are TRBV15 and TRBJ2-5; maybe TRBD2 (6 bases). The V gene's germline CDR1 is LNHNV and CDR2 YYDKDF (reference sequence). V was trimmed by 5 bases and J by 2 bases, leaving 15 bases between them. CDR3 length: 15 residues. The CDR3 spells CATSPRDLEQETQYF. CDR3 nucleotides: TGTGCCACCAGCCCCCGGGACTTGGAACAAGAGACCCAGTACTTC.

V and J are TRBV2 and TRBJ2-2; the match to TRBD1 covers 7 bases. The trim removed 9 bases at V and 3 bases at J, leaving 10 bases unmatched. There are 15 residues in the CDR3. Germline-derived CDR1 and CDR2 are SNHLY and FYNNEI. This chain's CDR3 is CASGGQPRDTGELFF. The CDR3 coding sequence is TGTGCCAGTGGGGGACAGCCGCGAGACACCGGGGAGCTGTTTTTT.

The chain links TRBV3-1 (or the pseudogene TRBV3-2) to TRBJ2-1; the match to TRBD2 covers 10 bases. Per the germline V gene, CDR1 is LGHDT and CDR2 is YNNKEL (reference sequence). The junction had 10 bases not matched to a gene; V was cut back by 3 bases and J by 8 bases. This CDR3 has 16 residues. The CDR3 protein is CASSHSSSGRGDEQFF. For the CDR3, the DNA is TGTGCCAGCAGCCATTCCAGCAGCGGGAGGGGGGATGAGCAGTTCTTC.

CDR3 sequence (DNA): TGTGCCAGCTCTACAGGGGGGGAGACCCAGTACTTC. This gives the protein CASSTGGETQYF. The chain combines TRBV6-6 with TRBJ2-5; 8 bases are shared with TRBD1. J gave up 5 bases and V 8 bases, and 4 bases lay outside the gene matches. CDR3 length equals 12 residues. The germline V gene has CDR1 MNHNY and CDR2 SVGAGI (reference sequence).

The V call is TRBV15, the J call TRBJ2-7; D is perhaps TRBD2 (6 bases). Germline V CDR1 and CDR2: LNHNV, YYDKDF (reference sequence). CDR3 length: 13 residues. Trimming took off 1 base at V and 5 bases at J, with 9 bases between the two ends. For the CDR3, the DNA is TGTGCCACCAGCAGAGTGGGGGGAAACGAGCAGTACTTC. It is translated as CATSRVGGNEQYF.

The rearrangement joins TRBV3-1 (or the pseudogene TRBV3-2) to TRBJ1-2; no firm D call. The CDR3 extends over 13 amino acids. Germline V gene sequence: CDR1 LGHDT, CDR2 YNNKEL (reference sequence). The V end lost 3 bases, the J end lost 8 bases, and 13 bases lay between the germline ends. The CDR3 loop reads CASSQEGPRGYTF. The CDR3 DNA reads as TGTGCCAGCAGCCAGGAGGGCCCGAGGGGCTACACCTTC.

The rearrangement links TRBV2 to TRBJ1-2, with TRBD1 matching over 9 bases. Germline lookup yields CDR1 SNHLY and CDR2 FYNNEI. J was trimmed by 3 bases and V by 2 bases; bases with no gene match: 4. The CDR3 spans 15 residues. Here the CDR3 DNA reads TGTGCCAGCAGTGAAAAGACAGGGGGAGACTATGGCTACACCTTC. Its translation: CASSEKTGGDYGYTF.

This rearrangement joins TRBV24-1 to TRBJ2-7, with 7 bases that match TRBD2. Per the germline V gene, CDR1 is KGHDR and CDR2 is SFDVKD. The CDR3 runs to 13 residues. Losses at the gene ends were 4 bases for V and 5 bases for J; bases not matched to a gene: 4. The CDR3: CATSDQGLDEQYF. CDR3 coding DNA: TGTGCCACCAGTGACCAAGGACTAGACGAGCAGTACTTC.

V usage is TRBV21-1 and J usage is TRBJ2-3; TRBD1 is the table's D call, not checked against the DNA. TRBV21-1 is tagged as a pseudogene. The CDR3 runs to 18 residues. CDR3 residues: CASTQTGSCGASTDTQYF. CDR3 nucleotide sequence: TGTGCCAGCACTCAGACAGGGTCTTGCGGGGCTAGCACAGATACGCAGTATTTT.

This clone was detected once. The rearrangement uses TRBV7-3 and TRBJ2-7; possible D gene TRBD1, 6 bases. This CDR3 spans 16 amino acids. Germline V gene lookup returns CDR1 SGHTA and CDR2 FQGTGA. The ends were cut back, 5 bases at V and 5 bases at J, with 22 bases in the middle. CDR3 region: CASSAGTGSPRDEQYF. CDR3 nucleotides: TGTGCCAGCAGCGCCGGTACAGGGAGTCCTCGAGACGAGCAGTACTTC.

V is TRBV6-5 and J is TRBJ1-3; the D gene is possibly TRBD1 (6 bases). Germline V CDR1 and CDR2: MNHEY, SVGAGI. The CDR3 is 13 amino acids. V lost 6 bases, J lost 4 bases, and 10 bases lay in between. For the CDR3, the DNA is TGTGCCAGCAGAAGCAGGGGCGGAAACACCATATATTTT. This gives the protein CASRSRGGNTIYF.

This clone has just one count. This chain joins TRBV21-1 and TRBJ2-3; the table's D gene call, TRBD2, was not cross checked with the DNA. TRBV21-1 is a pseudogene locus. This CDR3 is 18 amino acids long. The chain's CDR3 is CASSNMAGLRGGTDTQYF. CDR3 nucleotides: TGTGCCAGCAGCAATATGGCGGGGCTCCGGGGGGGCACAGATACGCAGTATTTT.

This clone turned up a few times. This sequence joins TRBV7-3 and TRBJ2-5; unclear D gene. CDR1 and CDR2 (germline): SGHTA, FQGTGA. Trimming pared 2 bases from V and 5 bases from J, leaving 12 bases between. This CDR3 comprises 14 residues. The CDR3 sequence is CASSLDGRVETQYF. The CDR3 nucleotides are TGTGCCAGCAGCTTAGATGGTCGGGTGGAGACCCAGTACTTC.